There are many counts of the clone carrying this T cell receptor beta chain. V dropped 5 bases and J dropped 8 bases, with 12 bases sitting between them. Germline V CDR1 and CDR2: MNHEY, SVGAGI. There are 13 residues in the CDR3. 5'RACE with 10-nucleotide random UMIs generated the cDNA. Each CDR3 protein is one row after TCRdb ran MiXCR on the 5' RACE reads. The repertoire holds about 66,000 distinct CDR3 sequences, with less than 5.5% as singletons. The data originate from a study of neurological immune-mediated disorders. Study-wide context: The multiple sclerosis group of approximately 34 included roughly 31 relapsing-remitting and 3 secondary progressive patients.

Sequencing was carried out using PBMCs. The chain uses TRBV6-5 and TRBJ1-4, with D maybe TRBD1 (5 bases). This sequence originates from a young man with multiple sclerosis. CDR3 sequence reads: CASSLGWGEKLFF. CDR3 bases: TGTGCCAGCAGTCTAGGCTGGGGGGAAAAACTGTTTTTT.